The next 5 T cell receptor beta chains were all read from a single sample in a study of cytomegalovirus exposure and HLA in healthy donors. Primers included in the PCR were 60 Vbeta and 13 Jbeta primers. Using immunoSEQ multiplex PCR, the repertoire was profiled, and TCRdb retains in-frame clones only, with some absent. The sample comprises fewer than 150,000 clones, about 78% of which are singletons, and 6.8% rests with the top ten. The sequenced sample was PBMCs. These receptors were collected from a man aged 40-49 years in good health and CMV-seropositive.

The chain is built from TRBV6-1 and TRBJ2-7, with no clear D. Trimming took off 2 bases at V and 2 bases at J, with 13 bases between the two ends. Per germline, CDR1 MNHNS and CDR2 SASEGT. The CDR3 runs 15 residues. The CDR3: CASSELVGSTYEQYF. Here the CDR3 DNA reads TGTGCCAGCAGTGAATTGGTGGGCAGCACCTACGAGCAGTACTTC.

J is TRBJ2-5 and V is TRBV6-6; weak D call: TRBD1 (6 bases). CDR1 and CDR2 (germline): MNHNY, SVGAGI (reference sequence). The CDR3 is 14 amino acids. Trimming removed 6 bases at V and 5 bases at J, with 16 bases between. The DNA for the CDR3 is TGTGCCAGCAGCAACACAGGGAATGTTGAGACCCAGTACTTC. It encodes CASSNTGNVETQYF.

V and J are TRBV28 and TRBJ1-1; 9 positions agree with TRBD1. V lost 5 bases to trimming and J lost 10 bases; unmatched junction nucleotides: 2. CDR1 MDHEN and CDR2 SYDVKM come from the germline V gene. The CDR3 is made up of 11 amino acids. Here the CDR3 reads CASSPDRGAFF. The CDR3 DNA reads as TGTGCCAGCAGTCCGGACAGGGGAGCTTTCTTT.

The V and J genes are TRBV10-3 and TRBJ2-1; 8 bases line up with TRBD1. Germline V gene lookup returns CDR1 ENHRY and CDR2 SYGVKD. The CDR3 totals 16 residues. V lost 1 base and J lost 4; bases outside the gene matches: 6. The CDR3: CAISELRTGQYNEQFF. CDR3 sequence (DNA): TGTGCCATCAGTGAGTTAAGGACAGGGCAATACAATGAGCAGTTCTTC.

The V and J genes are TRBV7-6 and TRBJ2-1; the D is unclear. Trimming left V 4 bases short and J 6 bases short, with 10 bases between. The CDR3 covers 13 residues. CDR1 is SGHVS and CDR2 is FNYEAQ in the germline V gene. The CDR3 spells CASSSQLVNEQFF. Written as DNA, the CDR3 is TGTGCCAGCAGCTCCCAACTGGTCAATGAGCAGTTCTTC.